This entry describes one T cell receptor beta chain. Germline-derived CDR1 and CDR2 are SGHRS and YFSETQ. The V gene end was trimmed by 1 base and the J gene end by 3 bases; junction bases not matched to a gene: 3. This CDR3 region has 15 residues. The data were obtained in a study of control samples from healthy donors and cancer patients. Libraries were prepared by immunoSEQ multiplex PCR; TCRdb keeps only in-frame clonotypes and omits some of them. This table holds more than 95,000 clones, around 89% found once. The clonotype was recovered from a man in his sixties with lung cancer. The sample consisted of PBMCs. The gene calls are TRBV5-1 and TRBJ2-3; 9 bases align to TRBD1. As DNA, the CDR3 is TGCGCCAGCAGCTTGCTCGGGACAGGGACAGATACGCAGTATTTT. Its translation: CASSLLGTGTDTQYF. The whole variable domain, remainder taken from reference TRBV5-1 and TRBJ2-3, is KAGVTQTPRYLIKTRGQQVTLSCSPISGHRSVSWYQQTPGQGLQFLFEYFSETQRNKGNFPGRFSGRQFSNSRSEMNVSTLELGDSALYLCASSLLGTGTDTQYFGPGTRLTVL.